This T cell receptor (beta chain) was sequenced for a study of breast tumors, draining lymph nodes, adjacent tissues. Study results and limitations: Tumor TCR diversity was below lymph nodes but above nontumor tissue.

Samples came from axillary lymph nodes draining the breast cancer. As regards this clonotype: Its specificity is unknown. A clone one base away is much larger, so this may be a read error.

TCRdb used MiXCR to reprocess the multiplex PCR reads, holding one entry per CDR3 protein. The sample lists 65,000 to 80,000 distinct CDR3 sequences; roughly a fifth were seen once. The CDR3 is 14 residues long. V was cut by 5 bases and J by 6 bases, with 13 bases left in between. CDR1 and CDR2 (germline): SGHNT, YENEEA. The sample taken for sequencing was axillary lymph node tissue. V gene TRBV11-3 combines with J gene TRBJ2-2, with D maybe TRBD2 (5 bases). The TCR comes from a female donor with breast cancer. Some clones in this sample may be carry-over from other donors' samples. CDR3 sequence: CASSRKEGAGELFF. The DNA of the CDR3 is TGTGCCAGCAGCCGAAAAGAGGGCGCCGGGGAGCTGTTTTTT.